Presented here are 31 T cell receptor beta chains from one specimen sequenced in a study of T cell clonotyping in hematopoietic cell transplantation. The time point: recipient sample about 28 days before transplant, after cytoreduction. Clones were sequenced by immunoSEQ multiplex PCR, and TCRdb holds only the in-frame ones, with some missing. The sample gives tens of thousands of clones, 90% to 96% of which show up once; roughly 1.7% is in the top ten. Material: peripheral blood mononuclear cells, obtained before stem cell transplant. These receptors all stem from a woman aged 45-65 years with acute myeloid leukemia. Some clones in this sample may be carry-over from other donors' samples.

This chain links TRBV25-1 with TRBJ1-2; TRBD1 might be the D (5 bases). CDR3 size: 10 residues. CDR1 is MGHDK and CDR2 is SYGVNS in the germline V gene. Deletions cut 10 bases from V and 7 bases from J, with 10 bases between. CDR3 in DNA: TGTGCCACCCAGGGTGCTGGCTACACCTTC. It encodes CATQGAGYTF.

The chain carries TRBV10-2 and TRBJ2-1, with 9 bases aligning to TRBD2. There are 14 residues in the CDR3. Losses at the gene ends were 4 bases for V and 5 bases for J; bases not matched to a gene: 3. Germline assignment: CDR1 WSHSY and CDR2 SAAADI. CDR3 in amino acids: CASSAGLANNEQFF. The DNA of the CDR3 is TGCGCCAGCAGTGCTGGACTAGCGAACAATGAGCAGTTCTTC.

The rearrangement links TRBV11-2 to TRBJ2-5; the match to TRBD2 covers 13 bases. The germline V gene has CDR1 SGHAT and CDR2 FQNNGV. This CDR3 has 16 residues. The V segment lost 5 bases and the J segment 7 bases; nucleotides outside the gene matches: 10. The chain's CDR3 is CASSPRTSGGRGTQYF. The CDR3 region has the DNA TGTGCCAGCAGCCCTCGGACTAGCGGGGGCCGTGGGACCCAGTACTTC.

This clone was detected only a few times. The chain is built from TRBV5-1 and TRBJ2-6; 7 nucleotides match TRBD1. The CDR3 sequence is 16 residues long. Trimming cost V 4 bases and J 3 bases; bases outside gene matches: 7. Germline CDR1 reads SGHRS; CDR2 reads YFSETQ. The CDR3 spells CASSRHRGSGANVLTF. CDR3 DNA sequence: TGCGCCAGCAGCCGCCACAGGGGTAGTGGGGCCAACGTCCTGACTTTC.

CDR3 DNA: TGTGCCAGCAGTCCATTTTATCCGCTCACCTACGAGCAGTACTTC. It encodes CASSPFYPLTYEQYF. This chain uses TRBV27 with TRBJ2-7; the D is unclear. The CDR3 is made up of 15 amino acids. Looked up from germline, CDR1 is MNHEY and CDR2 is SMNVEV (reference sequence). Trimming removed 5 bases at V and 2 bases at J, with 16 bases between.

The genes are TRBV30 and TRBJ1-5; D ambiguous. This CDR3 is 13 amino acids long. Trimming took 0 bases from V and 3 from J, leaving 6 bases between them. Germline lookup yields CDR1 GTSNPN and CDR2 SVGIG (reference sequence). In nucleotides, the CDR3 is TGTGCCTGGAGTGTAACCTACAATCAGCCCCAGCATTTT. As protein: CAWSVTYNQPQHF.

The chain recombines TRBV4-1 with TRBJ1-2; no definite D call. The V gene's germline CDR1 is MGHRA and CDR2 YSYEKL. V lost 0 bases, J lost 7 bases, and 9 bases lay in between. The CDR3 is 13 amino acids. This CDR3 reads CASSQDMRLGYTF. The CDR3 DNA is TGCGCCAGCAGCCAAGACATGAGGCTTGGCTACACCTTC.

The gene calls are TRBV7-2 and TRBJ2-2; 8 bases are a match to TRBD1. With V trimmed by 1 base and J by 2 bases, 3 bases remained unmatched. CDR3 size: 16 residues. Germline assignment: CDR1 SGHTA and CDR2 FQGNSA. CDR3 loop: CASSLVQGANTGELFF. The CDR3 DNA reads TGTGCCAGCAGCTTAGTTCAGGGGGCAAACACCGGGGAGCTGTTTTTT.

This rearrangement joins TRBV4-1 to TRBJ2-7, with D tentatively TRBD1 (6 bases). CDR3 length equals 14 residues. The germline V gene encodes CDR1 MGHRA and CDR2 YSYEKL. With 3 bases removed from V and 0 bases from J, the gap between germline ends came to 9 bases. As DNA, the CDR3 is TGCGCCAGCAGCCAGGGGGCGGGCTCCTACGAGCAGTACTTC. This codes for CASSQGAGSYEQYF.

CDR3 sequence: CASSFNRRDNQPQHF. The CDR3 DNA sequence: TGTGCCAGCAGTTTTAACAGGCGAGACAATCAGCCCCAGCATTTT. The chain carries TRBV27 and TRBJ1-5, with D possibly being TRBD1 (5 bases). Between the trimmed V and J ends, which lost 3 bases and 3 bases, there was a span of 12 bases. The CDR3 runs to 15 residues. Germline assignment: CDR1 MNHEY and CDR2 SMNVEV (reference sequence).

The chain joins TRBV19 to TRBJ1-2, with D tentatively TRBD1 (6 bases). With 11 bases removed from V and 7 bases from J, the gap between germline ends came to 17 bases. The CDR3 consists of 12 residues. In germline, CDR1 is LNHDA, CDR2 SQIVND (reference sequence). CDR3 residues: CAGNREGGGYTF. The CDR3 DNA reads as TGTGCCGGAAACAGGGAGGGAGGTGGCTACACCTTC. The full variable domain, rest sourced from reference TRBV19 and TRBJ1-2, is DGGITQSPKYLFRKEGQNVTLSCEQNLNHDAMYWYRQDPGQGLRLIYYSQIVNDFQKGDIAEGYSVSREKKESFPLTVTSAQKNPTAFYLCAGNREGGGYTFGSGTRLTVV.

J is TRBJ1-2 and V is TRBV7-3, with unresolved D. This CDR3 region has 15 residues. The ends were cut back, 4 bases at V and 3 bases at J, with 15 bases in the middle. Germline V gene sequence: CDR1 SGHTA, CDR2 FQGTGA. The CDR3 is CASSSDPAGHYGYTF. CDR3 sequence (DNA): TGTGCCAGCAGCTCGGACCCCGCGGGCCACTATGGCTACACCTTC.

CDR3 bases: TGTGCCAGCAGTTTAAGGAGAAAGAGAGGCTACGAGCAGTACTTC. Translating it yields CASSLRRKRGYEQYF. The rearrangement joins TRBV27 to TRBJ2-7; D is unclear. The CDR3 sequence is 15 residues long. Trimming pared 2 bases from V and 3 bases from J, leaving 14 bases between. From germline, CDR1 is MNHEY and CDR2 SMNVEV (reference sequence).

This sequence joins TRBV2 and TRBJ2-5, with TRBD2 matching over 11 bases. Germline assignment: CDR1 SNHLY and CDR2 FYNNEI. This CDR3 is 17 amino acids long. Trimming removed 4 bases from V and 2 bases from J; junction bases left unmatched: 9. DNA of the CDR3: TGTGCCAGCAGTGCGTCTAGCGGGGGGACTCAACAAGAGACCCAGTACTTC. Its translation is CASSASSGGTQQETQYF.

The gene calls are TRBV4-2 and TRBJ1-2; 10 bases fit TRBD1. V lost 4 bases and J lost 5; bases outside the gene matches: 7. The CDR3 extends over 15 amino acids. Germline V gene lookup returns CDR1 LGHNA and CDR2 YNFKEQ. The CDR3 spells CASSLHGQGVYGYTF. The CDR3 DNA reads TGTGCCAGCAGCCTACATGGACAGGGGGTTTATGGCTACACCTTC.

This sequence joins TRBV29-1 and TRBJ1-1, with 8 positions matching TRBD1. After removal of 4 bases from V and 11 bases from J, the junction contained 9 bases not matched to a gene. The CDR3 runs 12 residues. The germline CDR1 and CDR2 sequences are SQVTM and ANQGSEA. The CDR3 DNA reads TGCAGCGTTGGGACAGGGATCTATCCGGCTTTCTTT. Protein sequence: CSVGTGIYPAFF.

The V and J genes are TRBV10-3 and TRBJ1-2; D unresolved. The V end lost 10 bases, the J end lost 1 base, and 7 bases lay between the germline ends. Germline V CDR1 and CDR2: ENHRY, SYGVKD. The CDR3 is made up of 11 amino acids. CDR3 bases: TGTGCCAGCTACATTAACTATGGCTACACCTTC. Protein product: CASYINYGYTF.

This chain uses TRBV29-1 with TRBJ1-2; D gene uncertain. The V gene's germline CDR1 is SQVTM and CDR2 ANQGSEA. This CDR3 region has 15 residues. Trimming took 6 bases from V and 5 from J, leaving 22 bases between them. For the CDR3, the DNA is TGCAGCGTCGGTGAACGCGACAAATGGGGATATGGCTACACCTTC. Amino acid sequence: CSVGERDKWGYGYTF.

V usage is TRBV7-8 and J usage is TRBJ2-7, with unresolved D. Between the trimmed V and J ends, which lost 5 bases and 7 bases, there was a span of 15 bases. The CDR3 covers 13 residues. The germline V gene has CDR1 SGHVS and CDR2 FQNEAQ. The CDR3 nucleotides are TGTGCCAGCAGCCTCACAGCTAAAGGAGAGCAGTACTTC. Translated: CASSLTAKGEQYF.

This clone has a single count. The J gene is TRBJ2-7, the V gene TRBV2, with D perhaps matching TRBD1 (6 bases). Trimming took off 6 bases at V and 3 bases at J, with 12 bases between the two ends. The CDR3 has 13 amino acids. The germline gives CDR1 SNHLY, CDR2 FYNNEI. In nucleotides, the CDR3 is TGTGCCAGCAGAATTAACAGGGTCTACGAGCAGTACTTC. Its protein product is CASRINRVYEQYF.

The chain has TRBV7-9 and TRBJ1-2; 7 nucleotides align to TRBD1. Germline V gives CDR1 SEHNR, CDR2 FQNEAQ (reference sequence). V shed 3 bases and J 2 bases; nucleotides not matched to a gene: 9. The CDR3 loop spans 16 amino acids. CDR3 bases: TGTGCCAGCAGCTTTCCCCCGGGACAGCCCAACTATGGCTACACCTTC. Translated: CASSFPPGQPNYGYTF.

CDR3 sequence reads: CAWRSPGLAGGPHEQYF. The CDR3 DNA reads as TGTGCCTGGAGGTCCCCGGGACTAGCGGGAGGGCCTCACGAGCAGTACTTC. The rearrangement links TRBV30 to TRBJ2-7; 16 bases are a match to TRBD2. J was trimmed by 5 bases and V by 3 bases; bases with no gene match: 10. CDR3 length equals 17 residues. CDR1 and CDR2 from the germline V gene are GTSNPN and SVGIG (reference sequence).

V is TRBV4-1 and J is TRBJ1-1; D is undetermined. Germline lookup yields CDR1 MGHRA and CDR2 YSYEKL. The CDR3 consists of 11 residues. V dropped 1 base and J dropped 11 bases, with 8 bases sitting between them. The CDR3 region has the DNA TGCGCCAGCAGCCAAGGGCCGCAGGCTTTCTTT. Translating gives CASSQGPQAFF.

This clone was counted once. V usage is TRBV19 and J usage is TRBJ1-4; D perhaps matches TRBD1 (5 bases). V was clipped by 1 base and J by 6 bases, with 9 bases between them. The CDR3 contains 14 residues. CDR1 LNHDA and CDR2 SQIVND come from the germline V gene (reference sequence). The CDR3 is CASSIGQGYEKLFF. Here the CDR3 DNA reads TGTGCCAGTAGTATAGGTCAGGGATATGAAAAACTGTTTTTT.

This chain links TRBV19 with TRBJ1-5, with 9 bases aligning to TRBD1. V was pared by 3 bases and J by 6 bases, with 3 bases of the junction left unmatched. Germline V gene lookup returns CDR1 LNHDA and CDR2 SQIVND (reference sequence). The CDR3 has 14 amino acids. The chain's CDR3 is CASSMGTGFQPQHF. The CDR3 bases are TGTGCCAGTAGTATGGGGACAGGGTTTCAGCCCCAGCATTTT. The entire variable domain, with the rest obtained from reference TRBV19 and TRBJ1-5, is as follows: DGGITQSPKYLFRKEGQNVTLSCEQNLNHDAMYWYRQDPGQGLRLIYYSQIVNDFQKGDIAEGYSVSREKKESFPLTVTSAQKNPTAFYLCASSMGTGFQPQHFGDGTRLSIL.

Only one count was recorded for this clone. The J gene is TRBJ2-5, the V gene TRBV4-1; TRBD1 matches 7 bases. V was pared by 3 bases and J by 10 bases, with 2 bases of the junction left unmatched. Germline assignment: CDR1 MGHRA and CDR2 YSYEKL. The CDR3 has 11 amino acids. The CDR3 sequence: CASSHRGNQYF. The CDR3 DNA is TGCGCCAGCAGCCACAGGGGGAACCAGTACTTC.

This chain uses TRBV19 with TRBJ2-6; D is possibly TRBD1 (6 bases). The germline CDR1 and CDR2 sequences are LNHDA and SQIVND (reference sequence). Deletions cut 3 bases from V and 2 bases from J, with 17 bases between. The CDR3 is 18 residues long. CDR3 sequence (DNA): TGTGCCAGTAGTATTCTACAGGGCTTTTCTCCTGGGGCCAACGTCCTGACTTTC. Translation gives CASSILQGFSPGANVLTF.

The CDR3 DNA reads TGCGCCAGCAGCTCTTTGGGACTAGGGGGAGAGACCCAGTACTTC. It specifies CASSSLGLGGETQYF. The chain recombines TRBV5-1 with TRBJ2-5; 8 bases are a match to TRBD2. CDR1 SGHRS and CDR2 YFSETQ come from the germline V gene. V shed 3 bases and J 4 bases; nucleotides not matched to a gene: 8. The CDR3 loop spans 15 amino acids.

The V call is TRBV7-2, the J call TRBJ2-3; D not certain. Germline V gives CDR1 SGHTA, CDR2 FQGNSA. The CDR3 length is 14 residues. V was clipped by 5 bases and J by 6 bases, with 15 bases between them. CDR3 nucleotide sequence: TGTGCCAGCAGCCCACGACTGGCTTTGGATACGCAGTATTTT. This codes for CASSPRLALDTQYF.

The genes are TRBV6-5 and TRBJ1-6; possible D gene TRBD1, 6 bases. Germline CDR1 and CDR2: MNHEY and SVGAGI. This CDR3 region has 15 residues. Trimming removed 6 bases from V and 9 bases from J, with 18 bases in between. The CDR3 sequence: CASSPLGTLGSPLHF. The CDR3, as DNA: TGTGCCAGCAGCCCCCTCGGGACATTGGGTTCACCCCTCCACTTT.

Only one count was recorded for this clone. This chain connects TRBV7-2 to TRBJ1-5; D not certain. This CDR3 is 13 amino acids long. Germline-derived CDR1 and CDR2 are SGHTA and FQGNSA. Trimming took 5 bases from V and 1 from J, leaving 6 bases between them. CDR3 sequence reads: CASSQDSNQPQHF. The CDR3 DNA follows: TGTGCCAGCAGCCAGGACAGCAATCAGCCCCAGCATTTT.